This TCR beta chain derives from a study of blood T cell repertoires in COVID-19. The overall study: The origin of the acute and convalescent COVID-19 samples was the United States, Italy and Spain.

Study processing details: Nucleated cell counts were estimated from reference gene primer amplification. The repertoire was sequenced with immunoSEQ multiplex PCR; TCRdb's copy has only in-frame clones and lacks some. The D gene and trimming were derived from the DNA, and the V and J assignments and clone size from that table. In the table there are a few hundred thousand clones, 85% to 90% of which are singletons. This CDR3 has 15 amino acids. Germline assignment: CDR1 SGHVS and CDR2 FQNEAQ. The ends were cut back, 1 base at V and 8 bases at J, with 15 bases in the middle. The J gene is TRBJ2-1, the V gene TRBV7-8; D not certain. What was sequenced was PBMCs or T cells enriched from blood (not recorded which). This TCR was recovered from a woman aged 18 to 35 who had recovered from COVID-19. CDR3 nucleotides: TGTGCCAGCAGCTTAGGGGTCCGTAGTCGGGATGAGCAGTTCTTC. It specifies CASSLGVRSRDEQFF.